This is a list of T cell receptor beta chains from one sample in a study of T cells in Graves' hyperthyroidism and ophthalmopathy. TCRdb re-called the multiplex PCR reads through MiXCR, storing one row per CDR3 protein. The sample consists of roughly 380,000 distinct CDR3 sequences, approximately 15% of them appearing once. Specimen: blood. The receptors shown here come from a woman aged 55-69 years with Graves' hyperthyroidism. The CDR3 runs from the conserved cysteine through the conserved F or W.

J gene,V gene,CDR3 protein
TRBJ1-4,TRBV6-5,CASSYGQGQASEKLFF
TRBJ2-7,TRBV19,CASSQARTSGRFSEQYF
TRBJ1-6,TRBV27,CASSLFGEENSPLHF
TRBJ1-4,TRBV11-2,CASRRGTGGRDEKLFF
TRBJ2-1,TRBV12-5,CASGSPYGTSYNEQFF
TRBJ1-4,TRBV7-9,CASSLPEGGEKLFF
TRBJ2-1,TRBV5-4,CASSFTRSNEQFF
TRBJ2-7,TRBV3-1,CASSQFLAGDNEQYF
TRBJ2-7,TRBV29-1,CSVADGTYEQYF
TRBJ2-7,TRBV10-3,CAIRKTGPGHNYEQYF
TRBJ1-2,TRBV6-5,CASSLEGSWGYGYTF
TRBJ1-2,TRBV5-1,CASTDSNYGYTF
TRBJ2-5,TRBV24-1,CATSDTKPTSGRKTQYF
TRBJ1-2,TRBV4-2,CASSQDVGTGYGYTF
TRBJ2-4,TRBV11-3,CASRSGGGLENIQYF
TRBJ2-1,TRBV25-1,CASSELGTSNNNEQFF
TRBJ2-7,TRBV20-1,CSARDTEFYEQYF
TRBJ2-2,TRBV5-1,CASSLPTSGVNTGELFF
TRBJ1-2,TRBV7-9,CASSPESLRGYTF
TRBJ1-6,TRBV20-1,CSALSSQNNSPLHF
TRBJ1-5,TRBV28,CASSIARGRAYQPQHF
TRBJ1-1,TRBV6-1,CASINFPGLNTEAFF
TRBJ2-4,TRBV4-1,CASSPRDLTGRLGSAKNIQYF
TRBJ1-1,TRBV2,CASTGTGGGMNTEAFF
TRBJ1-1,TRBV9,CASSVGGTDLQAFF
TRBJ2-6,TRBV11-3,CASIQAGRGPRSGANVLTF
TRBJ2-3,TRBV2,CASRTGPSTDTQYF
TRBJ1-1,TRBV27,CASSLSWTGGNTEAFF
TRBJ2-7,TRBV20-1,CSALGVLTDYEQYF
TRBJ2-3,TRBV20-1,CSARDKREELYTQYF
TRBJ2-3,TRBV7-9,CATDPPPGLLRTDTQYF
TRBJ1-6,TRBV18,CASSRTGATDSPLHF
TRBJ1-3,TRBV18,CASSRRVIGGNTIYF
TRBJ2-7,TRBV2,CASQTGTYEQYF
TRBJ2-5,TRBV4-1,CASSRWRRETQYF
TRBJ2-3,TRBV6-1,CASRSPGGGGGRDTQYF
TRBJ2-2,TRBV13,CASSLRTGDGELFF
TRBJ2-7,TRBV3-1,CASSQLRVSYEQYF
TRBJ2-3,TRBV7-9,CASSSGTGGSDTQYF
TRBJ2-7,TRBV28,CATLGQGYEQYF
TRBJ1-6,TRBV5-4,CASSGTTRTGQNSPLHF
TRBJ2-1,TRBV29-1,CSVEVGTTYNEQFF
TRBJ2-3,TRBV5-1,CASSLVSKTISSTDTQYF
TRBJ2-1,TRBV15,CATSRDLASGSNEQFF
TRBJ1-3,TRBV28,CASSFFPGQGNTIYF
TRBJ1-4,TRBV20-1,CSASSGDRGEKLFF
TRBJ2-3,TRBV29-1,CSVAGTGLVDTQYF
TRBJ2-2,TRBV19,CASLGQGTGELFF